This T cell receptor (beta chain) was sequenced in a study of T cells after posttransplantation cyclophosphamide. Cyclophosphamide on days +3 and +4 followed busulfan-fludarabine conditioning and a marrow graft. Clones were sequenced by immunoSEQ multiplex PCR, and TCRdb holds only the in-frame ones, with some missing. The sample includes about 8,000 clones, approximately 85% of them seen just once. Between the trimmed V and J ends, which lost 1 base and 10 bases, there was a span of 11 bases. In germline, CDR1 is SGHDN, CDR2 FVKESK. This CDR3 contains 13 residues. Concerning this clone itself: What it binds is unknown.

Findings and caveats of the study: Blood and skin or GI T cell repertoires showed limited TRB overlap. Donor CD8+ memory clones often dominated recipient blood repertoires at later times. After PTCy, TRB diversity resembled that of CNI/methotrexate controls.

This chain connects TRBV14 to TRBJ2-1; maybe TRBD2 (5 bases). This clonotype was sampled from a female patient aged 40 to 50 who received an allogeneic stem cell transplant from a related donor, was CMV-positive, and had no GVHD. These T cells may partly come from the graft donor. This sample comprised CD4+ T cells sorted from blood, obtained about 1,000 days after allogeneic stem cell transplant with posttransplant cyclophosphamide. CDR3 nucleotide sequence: TGTGCCAGCAGCCAAGGACGGGGTAAGGAGCAGTTCTTC. Translation: CASSQGRGKEQFF.